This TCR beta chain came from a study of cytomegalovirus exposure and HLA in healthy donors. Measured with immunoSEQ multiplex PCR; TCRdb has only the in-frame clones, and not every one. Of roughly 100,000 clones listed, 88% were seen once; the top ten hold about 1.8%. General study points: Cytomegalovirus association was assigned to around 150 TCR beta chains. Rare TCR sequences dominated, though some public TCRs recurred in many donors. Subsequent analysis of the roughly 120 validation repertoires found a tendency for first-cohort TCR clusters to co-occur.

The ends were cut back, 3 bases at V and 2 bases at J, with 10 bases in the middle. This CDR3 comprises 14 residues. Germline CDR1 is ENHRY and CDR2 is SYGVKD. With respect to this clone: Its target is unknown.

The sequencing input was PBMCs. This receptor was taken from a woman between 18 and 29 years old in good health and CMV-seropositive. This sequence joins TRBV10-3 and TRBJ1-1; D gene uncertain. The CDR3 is CAISDPDSNTEAFF. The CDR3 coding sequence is TGTGCCATCAGTGATCCGGACTCTAACACTGAAGCTTTCTTT.